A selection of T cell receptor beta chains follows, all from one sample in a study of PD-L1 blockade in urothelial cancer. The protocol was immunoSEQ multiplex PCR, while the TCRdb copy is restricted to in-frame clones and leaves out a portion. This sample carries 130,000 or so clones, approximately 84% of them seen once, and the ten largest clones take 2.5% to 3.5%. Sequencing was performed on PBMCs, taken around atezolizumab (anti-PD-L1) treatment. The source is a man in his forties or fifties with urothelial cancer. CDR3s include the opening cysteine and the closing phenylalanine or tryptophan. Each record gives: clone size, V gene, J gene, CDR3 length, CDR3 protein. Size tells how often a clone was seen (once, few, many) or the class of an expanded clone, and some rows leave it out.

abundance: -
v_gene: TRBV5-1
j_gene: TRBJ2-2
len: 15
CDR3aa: CASSTTSGNTGELFF

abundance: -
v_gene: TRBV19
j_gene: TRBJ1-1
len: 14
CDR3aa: CASSFGGGGTEAFF

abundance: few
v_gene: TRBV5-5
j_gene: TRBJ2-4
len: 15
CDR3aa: CASSSAGQGSFIQYF

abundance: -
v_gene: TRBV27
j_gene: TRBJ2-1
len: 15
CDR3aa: CASSLGDFAYNEQFF

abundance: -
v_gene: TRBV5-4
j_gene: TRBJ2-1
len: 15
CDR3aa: CASSSLAGGADEQFF

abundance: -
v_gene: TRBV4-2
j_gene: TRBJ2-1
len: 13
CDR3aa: CASSQGLVNEQFF

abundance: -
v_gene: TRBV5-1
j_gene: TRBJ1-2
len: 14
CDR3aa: CASSLADSKKSYTF

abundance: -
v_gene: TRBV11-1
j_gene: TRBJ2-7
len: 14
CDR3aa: CASSPGTGTYEQYF

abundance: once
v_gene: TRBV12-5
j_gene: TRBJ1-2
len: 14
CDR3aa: CASGLGGTVHGYTF

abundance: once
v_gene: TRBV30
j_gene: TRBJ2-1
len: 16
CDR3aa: CAWRRRSGRGLNEQFF

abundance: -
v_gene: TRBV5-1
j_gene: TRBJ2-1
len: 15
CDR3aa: CASSPSGGSYNEQFF

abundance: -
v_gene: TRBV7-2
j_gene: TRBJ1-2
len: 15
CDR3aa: CASSSQTGVSYGYTF

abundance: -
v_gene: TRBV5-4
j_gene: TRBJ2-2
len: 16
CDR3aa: CASSSSRREGPGELFF

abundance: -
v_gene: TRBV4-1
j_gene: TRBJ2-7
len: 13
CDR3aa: CASSQVAQSEQYF

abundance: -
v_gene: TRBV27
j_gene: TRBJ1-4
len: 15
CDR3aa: CASSPFRFSNEKLFF

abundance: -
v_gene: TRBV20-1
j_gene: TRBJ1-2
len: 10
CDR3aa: CSARQNGYTF

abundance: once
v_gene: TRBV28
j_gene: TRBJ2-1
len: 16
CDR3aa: CASSSVGLAGALSQFF

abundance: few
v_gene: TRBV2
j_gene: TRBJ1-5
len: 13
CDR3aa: CASSGGPWQPQHF

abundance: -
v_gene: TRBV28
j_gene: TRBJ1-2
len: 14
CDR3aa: CASRGDRVQDGYTF

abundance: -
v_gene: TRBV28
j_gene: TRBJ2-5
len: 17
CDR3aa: CASSRPLGGSGRETQYF

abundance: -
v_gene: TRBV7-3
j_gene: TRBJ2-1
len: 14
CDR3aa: CASGRVGFYNEQFF

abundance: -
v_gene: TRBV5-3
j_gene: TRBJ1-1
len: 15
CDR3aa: CARSLTGTGSTEAFF

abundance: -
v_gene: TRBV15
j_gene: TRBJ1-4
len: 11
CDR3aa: CATSRGDTVFF

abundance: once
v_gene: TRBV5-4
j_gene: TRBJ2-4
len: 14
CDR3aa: CASSPGGDKNIQYF

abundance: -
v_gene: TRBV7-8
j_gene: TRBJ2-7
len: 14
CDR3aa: CASSLSGSGYEQYF